One sample yielded the 20 T cell receptor beta chains listed below, sequenced in a study of blood T cell repertoires in COVID-19. Sequenced by immunoSEQ multiplex PCR; TCRdb stores in-frame clones only, minus some. The table lists 250,000 to 350,000 clones, 86% of them singletons. Sequencing input: peripheral blood. The receptors originated from a woman in her twenties or thirties with active or convalescent COVID-19.

The chain uses TRBV7-2 and TRBJ1-6; maybe TRBD1 (6 bases). The length of the CDR3 is 15 residues. Germline values: CDR1 SGHTA, CDR2 FQGNSA. Trimming shortened V by 5 bases and J by 10 bases, and 18 bases separated the two germline ends. CDR3 in DNA: TGTGCCAGCAGCCCCAAAGGGGGTTGGGGGTCACCCCTCCACTTT. This gives the protein CASSPKGGWGSPLHF.

This clone appeared a few times. The V call is TRBV19, the J call TRBJ1-4; D is ambiguous. Looked up from germline, CDR1 is LNHDA and CDR2 is SQIVND (reference sequence). The CDR3 has 15 residues. Trimming stripped 3 bases from V and 3 bases from J, with 11 bases between. Here the CDR3 reads CASSIQGGPNEKLFF. The CDR3 DNA is TGTGCCAGTAGTATCCAAGGCGGGCCTAATGAAAAACTGTTTTTT.

The DNA for the CDR3 is TGTGCCAGCTCACCACGCCTAGCGGGGACAGATACGCAGTATTTT. The encoded protein is CASSPRLAGTDTQYF. This chain joins TRBV18 and TRBJ2-3; TRBD2 agrees at 9 bases. CDR3 size: 15 residues. The V gene end was trimmed by 1 base and the J gene end by 3 bases; junction bases not matched to a gene: 2. Germline lookup yields CDR1 KGHSH and CDR2 LQKENI.

The V gene is TRBV21-1, the J gene TRBJ1-3; the table's TRBD1 call for D was not verified on the DNA. TRBV21-1 is classified as a pseudogene. This CDR3 region has 14 residues. CDR3 nucleotide sequence: TGTGCCAGCAGCAAAAATAGGCAGGGGAAGACCATATATTTT. The encoded protein is CASSKNRQGKTIYF.

This clone was seen a single time. An end of the junction differs from the germline gene, which may be a read error. The chain joins TRBV19 to TRBJ2-2; 9 bases align to TRBD2. The germline V gene has CDR1 LNHDA and CDR2 SQIVND (reference sequence). The CDR3 loop spans 16 amino acids. The DNA for the CDR3 is TGTGCCAGTAGGGCGAGCGGGGGGCCGAACGCCGGGGAGCTGTTTTTT. Its protein product is CASRASGGPNAGELFF. The full variable domain, its missing parts supplied by reference TRBV19 and TRBJ2-2, is DGGITQSPKYLFRKEGQNVTLSCEQNLNHDAMYWYRQDPGQGLRLIYYSQIVNDFQKGDIAEGYSVSREKKESFPLTVTSAQKNPTAFYLCASRASGGPNAGELFFGEGSRLTVL.

This sequence joins TRBV7-8 and TRBJ2-3; perhaps TRBD1 as D (7 bases). CDR1 is SGHVS and CDR2 is FQNEAQ in the germline V gene. V lost 4 bases and J 6 bases, leaving 14 bases between the germline ends. The CDR3 spans 14 residues. CDR3 nucleotide sequence: TGTGCCAGCAGCTCTGACAGGGAGGTTGATACGCAGTATTTT. As protein: CASSSDREVDTQYF.

The count of this clone is one. CDR3 loop: CASSQGQGGVGGNTIYF. CDR3 nucleotide sequence: TGTGCCAGCTCACAAGGACAGGGAGGAGTTGGAGGAAACACCATATATTTT. This chain connects TRBV18 to TRBJ1-3, with TRBD1 matching 8 bases. After removal of 4 bases from V and 4 bases from J, the junction contained 12 bases not matched to a gene. The V gene's germline CDR1 is KGHSH and CDR2 LQKENI. CDR3 length: 17 amino acids.

The table lists this clone with a count of one. The gene calls are TRBV11-2 and TRBJ2-3; 14 bases agree with TRBD2. V was pared by 5 bases and J by 7 bases, with 8 bases of the junction left unmatched. Germline assignment: CDR1 SGHAT and CDR2 FQNNGV. This CDR3 spans 16 amino acids. CDR3 in amino acids: CASSQGTSGGSNTQYF. CDR3 coding DNA: TGTGCCAGCAGCCAAGGGACTAGCGGGGGTTCGAATACGCAGTATTTT.

The V gene is TRBV3-1 (or the pseudogene TRBV3-2), the J gene TRBJ1-3; tentative D call: TRBD1 (6 bases). The CDR3 runs to 17 residues. CDR1 is LGHDT and CDR2 is YNNKEL in the germline V gene (reference sequence). The V gene lost 1 base and the J gene lost 1 base, with 14 bases spanning the gap. CDR3 sequence: CASSQAWGPTSGNTIYF. CDR3 sequence (DNA): TGTGCCAGCAGCCAAGCCTGGGGGCCCACGTCTGGAAACACCATATATTTT.

The chain uses TRBV7-8 and TRBJ2-5; TRBD1 matches 8 bases. The V gene's germline CDR1 is SGHVS and CDR2 FQNEAQ. CDR3 length: 13 amino acids. V shed 5 bases and J 4 bases; nucleotides not matched to a gene: 3. CDR3 coding DNA: TGTGCCAGCAGCGGACAGGGTAGAGAGACCCAGTACTTC. Translating it yields CASSGQGRETQYF.

The J gene is TRBJ2-3, the V gene TRBV5-1, with a possible D match to TRBD1 (6 bases). CDR3 size: 17 residues. Germline CDR1 is SGHRS and CDR2 is YFSETQ. With 4 bases removed from V and 2 bases from J, the gap between germline ends came to 20 bases. CDR3 sequence (DNA): TGCGCCAGCAGCCTTCTCCCAGGGGCGTCCCTCACAGATACGCAGTATTTT. Translated, it gives CASSLLPGASLTDTQYF.

The chain links TRBV11-3 to TRBJ1-1, with D tentatively TRBD1 (5 bases). There are 13 residues in the CDR3. Germline CDR1 and CDR2: SGHNT and YENEEA. V shed 3 bases and J shed 2 bases, with 7 bases lying between them. The CDR3 DNA reads TGTGCCAGCAGCTTCAGGGTTAACACTGAAGCTTTCTTT. Amino acids: CASSFRVNTEAFF.

The V and J genes are TRBV6-6 and TRBJ2-1, with TRBD1 matching 7 bases. Germline CDR1 MNHNY, CDR2 SVGAGI (reference sequence). Germline trimming cut 5 bases from V and 9 bases from J; bases unmatched to any gene: 13. This CDR3 is 15 amino acids long. The chain's CDR3 is CASSTRTGDGFEQFF. DNA of the CDR3: TGTGCCAGCAGTACCCGGACAGGCGACGGTTTTGAGCAGTTCTTC.

A single count supports this clone. The chain recombines TRBV2 with TRBJ2-7, with 9 bases that match TRBD2. The CDR3 covers 16 residues. J was trimmed by 4 bases and V by 1 base; bases with no gene match: 8. Germline V lookup: CDR1 SNHLY, CDR2 FYNNEI. The CDR3 DNA follows: TGTGCCAGCAGTGAAGTGGGGCGGGGGGGGCATTACGAGCAGTACTTC. Its translation is CASSEVGRGGHYEQYF. Full variable domain (outside the CDR3, taken from reference TRBV2 and TRBJ2-7): EPEVTQTPSHQVTQMGQEVILRCVPISNHLYFYWYRQILGQKVEFLVSFYNNEISEKSEIFDDQFSVERPDGSNFTLKIRSTKLEDSAMYFCASSEVGRGGHYEQYFGPGTRLTVT.

The chain is built from TRBV30 and TRBJ2-7; weak D call: TRBD2 (6 bases). CDR1 and CDR2 (germline): GTSNPN, SVGIG (reference sequence). CDR3 length equals 11 residues. Trimming stripped 3 bases from V and 3 bases from J, with 6 bases between. CDR3 sequence reads: CAWREGYEQYF. CDR3 nucleotide sequence: TGTGCCTGGAGGGAGGGCTACGAGCAGTACTTC.

The chain recombines TRBV19 with TRBJ1-1, with a possible D match to TRBD1 (5 bases). Germline V gives CDR1 LNHDA, CDR2 SQIVND (reference sequence). The CDR3 extends over 14 amino acids. Trimming took 2 bases from V and 3 from J, leaving 10 bases between them. DNA of the CDR3: TGTGCCAGTAGTATATATGGGGGGGACACTGAAGCTTTCTTT. Translated: CASSIYGGDTEAFF.

The chain links TRBV28 to TRBJ1-1, with 10 bases that match TRBD1. The germline CDR1 and CDR2 sequences are MDHEN and SYDVKM. CDR3 length: 16 amino acids. Trimming cost V 6 bases and J 5 bases; bases outside gene matches: 12. CDR3 amino acids: CASSSSGGQGGTEAFF. The CDR3 nucleotides are TGTGCCAGCAGCTCCTCGGGAGGACAGGGGGGGACTGAAGCTTTCTTT.

The chain joins TRBV5-4 to TRBJ1-6; TRBD1 agrees at 7 bases. This CDR3 spans 15 amino acids. CDR1 is SGHNT and CDR2 is YYREEE in the germline V gene (reference sequence). The ends lost 0 bases at V and 10 bases at J; junction bases unmatched: 7. CDR3 bases: TGTGCCAGCAGCTTGGACAGGGGATCAGGCTCACCCCTCCACTTT. Amino acid sequence: CASSLDRGSGSPLHF.

The chain joins TRBV24-1 to TRBJ1-2, with D possibly TRBD1 on 6 matching bases. This CDR3 comprises 12 residues. The V gene's germline CDR1 is KGHDR and CDR2 SFDVKD. V lost 6 bases to trimming and J lost 8 bases, with 12 bases between them. As DNA, the CDR3 is TGTGCCACCAGTCTACAGGGTTTCGGCTACACCTTC. Encoded protein: CATSLQGFGYTF.

This chain uses TRBV7-2 with TRBJ1-1, with D unresolved. V was shortened by 1 base and J by 2 bases, with 8 bases between the two germline ends. The CDR3 is 14 residues long. Looked up from germline, CDR1 is SGHTA and CDR2 is FQGNSA. The CDR3 is CASSLGGYNTEAFF. The CDR3 nucleotides read TGTGCCAGCAGCTTAGGAGGGTATAACACTGAAGCTTTCTTT.